Listed below are T cell receptor beta chains from one sample, sequenced in a study of shared clonotypes between healthy human individuals. Clones were sequenced by immunoSEQ multiplex PCR, and TCRdb holds only the in-frame ones, with some missing. The data show around 1.5 million clones, 98% seen once. Sequences were obtained from naive CD4+ T cells sorted from blood. Receptor source: a young man in good health. Each CDR3 is given with its conserved first and last residue. The order of the fields is CDR3 length, D gene, clone size, J gene, V gene, CDR3 DNA, CDR3 protein. D genes are given only for firm matches. Clone size is not always given. Where it is, it says once, few, many or a class for expanded clones.

length: 17; D: TRBD1; size: -; J: TRBJ2-5; V: TRBV7-9; DNA: TGTGCCAGCAGCGCGCTCGAAGGGACAGGAGCGTTGGAGACCCAGTACTTC; CDR3: CASSALEGTGALETQYF
length: 14; D: TRBD2; size: -; J: TRBJ2-1; V: TRBV28; DNA: TGTGCCAGCAGCATTACTAGCGGGAACGCTGAGCAGTTCTTC; CDR3: CASSITSGNAEQFF
length: 18; D: TRBD1; size: -; J: TRBJ1-2; V: TRBV7-9; DNA: TGTGCCAGCAGCTTGAACCGGGACAGCGCCTTGAGGGACTATGGCTACACCTTC; CDR3: CASSLNRDSALRDYGYTF
length: 14; D: -; size: -; J: TRBJ2-7; V: TRBV11-2; DNA: TGTGCCAGCAGCTTCCGGGACTCTTACTACGAGCAGTACTTC; CDR3: CASSFRDSYYEQYF
length: 17; D: TRBD1; size: -; J: TRBJ1-1; V: TRBV7-9; DNA: TGTGCCAGCAGTACCGGGACAGGGGGCCTCGGGAACACTGAAGCTTTCTTT; CDR3: CASSTGTGGLGNTEAFF
length: 13; D: -; size: -; J: TRBJ2-7; V: TRBV14; DNA: TGTGCCAGCAGCCAAGATGCAGGGGACGAGCAGTACTTC; CDR3: CASSQDAGDEQYF
length: 13; D: -; size: -; J: TRBJ2-3; V: TRBV18; DNA: TGTGCCAGCTCACAGCCGACTCTAGATACGCAGTATTTT; CDR3: CASSQPTLDTQYF
length: 17; D: TRBD1; size: -; J: TRBJ1-4; V: TRBV9; DNA: TGTGCCAGCAGCGTAGCTCCGACAGGGGCCCTAAATGAAAAACTGTTTTTT; CDR3: CASSVAPTGALNEKLFF
length: 17; D: TRBD1; size: -; J: TRBJ2-6; V: TRBV28; DNA: TGTGCCAGCAGCTTGACGACAGGGGGGCTCGGGGCCAACGTCCTGACTTTC; CDR3: CASSLTTGGLGANVLTF
length: 16; D: -; size: -; J: TRBJ1-3; V: TRBV18; DNA: TGTGCCAGCTCACCGTCTACCCCAAACTCTGGAAACACCATATATTTT; CDR3: CASSPSTPNSGNTIYF
length: 13; D: -; size: -; J: TRBJ2-5; V: TRBV5-1; DNA: TGCGCCAGCAGCTCGGGAGCACAAGAGACCCAGTACTTC; CDR3: CASSSGAQETQYF
length: 15; D: -; size: -; J: TRBJ2-4; V: TRBV10-2; DNA: TGCGCCAGCAGTTCCGGGACATCCTCGCAAAACATTCAGTACTTC; CDR3: CASSSGTSSQNIQYF
length: 19; D: TRBD1; size: -; J: TRBJ1-5; V: TRBV2; DNA: TGTGCCAGCAGGGGGAAACCGGGACAGGGAGATAGTAGCAATCAGCCCCAGCATTTT; CDR3: CASRGKPGQGDSSNQPQHF
length: 11; D: -; size: -; J: TRBJ2-3; V: TRBV20-1; DNA: TGCAGTGCCGGTCGGACAGATACGCAGTATTTT; CDR3: CSAGRTDTQYF
length: 17; D: -; size: once; J: TRBJ1-4; V: TRBV18; DNA: TGTGCCAGCTCACGCATCAACCCCAGTGCAACTAATGAAAAACTGTTTTTT; CDR3: CASSRINPSATNEKLFF
length: 15; D: -; size: -; J: TRBJ2-1; V: TRBV11-2; DNA: TGTGCCAGCAGCTTAGGGCAGGTTTGTAGAAATGAGCAGTTCTTC; CDR3: CASSLGQVCRNEQFF
length: 14; D: TRBD1; size: -; J: TRBJ2-5; V: TRBV27; DNA: TGTGCCAGCAGTTTCAGGGGACAGGTACAGACCCAGTACTTC; CDR3: CASSFRGQVQTQYF
length: 16; D: TRBD2; size: -; J: TRBJ2-1; V: TRBV9; DNA: TGTGCCAGCAGCTCTCAGCCGGGACTAAACCCCAATGAGCAGTTCTTC; CDR3: CASSSQPGLNPNEQFF
length: 15; D: -; size: -; J: TRBJ2-7; V: TRBV7-2; DNA: TGTGCCAGCAGCTTGGGGGCCCTTCCATCCTACGAGCAGTACTTC; CDR3: CASSLGALPSYEQYF
length: 14; D: TRBD2; size: -; J: TRBJ2-3; V: TRBV6-5; DNA: TGTGCCACTGCGCGTTTGGCGGGAGGGCCCCCCCCGTATTTT; CDR3: CATARLAGGPPPYF
length: 14; D: -; size: -; J: TRBJ2-7; V: TRBV29-1; DNA: TGCAGCGTTGTTAAGGACCCCGGTCCCTACGAGCAGTACTTC; CDR3: CSVVKDPGPYEQYF
length: 13; D: -; size: -; J: TRBJ2-1; V: TRBV4-1; DNA: TGCGCCAGCAGCCCGGGGACCTACAATGAGCAGTTCTTC; CDR3: CASSPGTYNEQFF
length: 15; D: -; size: -; J: TRBJ2-7; V: TRBV9; DNA: TGTGCCAGCAGCGGTAGCGCGGGGAGCGAATACGAGCAGTACTTC; CDR3: CASSGSAGSEYEQYF
length: 15; D: -; size: -; J: TRBJ1-4; V: TRBV18; DNA: TGTGCCAGCTCACCACCATCACAGTCTAATGAAAAACTGTTTTTT; CDR3: CASSPPSQSNEKLFF
length: 15; D: -; size: -; J: TRBJ2-7; V: TRBV6-1; DNA: TGTGCCAGCAGTGAAGAGGGTCTTTTTTCCTACGAGCAGTACTTC; CDR3: CASSEEGLFSYEQYF
length: 14; D: TRBD2; size: -; J: TRBJ2-7; V: TRBV28; DNA: TGTGCCAGCAGTGGGGCCAGCGGGGTTCACGAGCAGTACTTC; CDR3: CASSGASGVHEQYF
length: 12; D: -; size: -; J: TRBJ2-7; V: TRBV7-8; DNA: TGTGCCAGCAGTCCTAGGGGGACCGAGCAGTACTTC; CDR3: CASSPRGTEQYF
length: 15; D: -; size: -; J: TRBJ1-4; V: TRBV7-9; DNA: TGTGCCAGCAGCCGCAGGCGACAGTTAAATGAAAAACTGTTTTTT; CDR3: CASSRRRQLNEKLFF
length: 12; D: -; size: once; J: TRBJ1-2; V: TRBV29-1; DNA: TGCAGCGCCGCTCCGAGTAACTATGGCTACACCTTC; CDR3: CSAAPSNYGYTF
length: 14; D: TRBD2; size: -; J: TRBJ2-1; V: TRBV29-1; DNA: TGCAGCGTTGATAAAAGCGGGATCTACAATGAGCAGTTCTTC; CDR3: CSVDKSGIYNEQFF
length: 15; D: TRBD1; size: -; J: TRBJ2-3; V: TRBV10-3; DNA: TGTGCCATCAGCAGACAGGGGGCAGGCACAGATACGCAGTATTTT; CDR3: CAISRQGAGTDTQYF
length: 16; D: -; size: -; J: TRBJ2-1; V: TRBV6-6; DNA: TGTGCCAGCAGTTACTCAGCGGGCACCACCTACAATGAGCAGTTCTTC; CDR3: CASSYSAGTTYNEQFF
length: 14; D: -; size: -; J: TRBJ2-3; V: TRBV9; DNA: TGTGCCAGCAGCACACTAGCCCGCACAGATACGCAGTATTTT; CDR3: CASSTLARTDTQYF
length: 15; D: -; size: -; J: TRBJ1-1; V: TRBV5-5; DNA: TGTGCCAGCAGCTTGGCAGGGCATACGAACACTGAAGCTTTCTTT; CDR3: CASSLAGHTNTEAFF
length: 17; D: TRBD1; size: -; J: TRBJ2-1; V: TRBV7-9; DNA: TGTGCCAGCAGCTTCAGCCGGACAGGGCGGATAGGCAATGAGCAGTTCTTC; CDR3: CASSFSRTGRIGNEQFF
length: 15; D: TRBD2; size: -; J: TRBJ2-1; V: TRBV15; DNA: TGTGCCACCAGCAGAGATTTGGCGGGGGACAATGAGCAGTTCTTC; CDR3: CATSRDLAGDNEQFF
length: 14; D: TRBD2; size: -; J: TRBJ2-1; V: TRBV15; DNA: TGTGCCACCAGCAATAGCGGGTATGCCAATGAGCAGTTCTTC; CDR3: CATSNSGYANEQFF
length: 12; D: -; size: -; J: TRBJ2-7; V: TRBV28; DNA: TGTGCCAGCAGTTCCGGACTATACGAGCAGTACTTC; CDR3: CASSSGLYEQYF
length: 12; D: -; size: -; J: TRBJ2-7; V: TRBV29-1; DNA: TGCAGCGTTGGAGGCACGGCCTACGAGCAGTACTTC; CDR3: CSVGGTAYEQYF
length: 13; D: -; size: -; J: TRBJ2-5; V: TRBV7-2; DNA: TGTGCCAGCAGCTTAGAAAATTTGGAGACCCAGTACTTC; CDR3: CASSLENLETQYF
length: 14; D: -; size: -; J: TRBJ2-5; V: TRBV5-8; DNA: TGTGCCAGCAGCCTCGACCCCTCCGGGGGGACCCAGTACTTC; CDR3: CASSLDPSGGTQYF
length: 13; D: -; size: -; J: TRBJ2-3; V: TRBV5-6; DNA: TGTGCCAGCAGCTTGGCCTCGAGCAACCCGCAGTATTTT; CDR3: CASSLASSNPQYF
length: 18; D: TRBD2; size: -; J: TRBJ2-5; V: TRBV5-1; DNA: TGCGCCAGCAGCTTGGGGGGACTAGCGGGAGGAATAGGAGAGACCCAGTACTTC; CDR3: CASSLGGLAGGIGETQYF
length: 15; D: -; size: -; J: TRBJ1-1; V: TRBV19; DNA: TGTGCCAGTTATCGGACAGCGTTGGGCCCTAATGAAGCTTTCTTT; CDR3: CASYRTALGPNEAFF
length: 11; D: -; size: -; J: TRBJ2-5; V: TRBV27; DNA: TGTGCCAGCAGAACTGACCAGACCCAGTACTTC; CDR3: CASRTDQTQYF
length: 15; D: TRBD2; size: -; J: TRBJ2-7; V: TRBV19; DNA: TGTGCCAGTAGTATAACTAGCGGGGGAGCCTACGAGCAGTACTTC; CDR3: CASSITSGGAYEQYF
length: 13; D: TRBD1; size: -; J: TRBJ2-5; V: TRBV7-9; DNA: TGTGCCAGCAGCCGGGGGCCGACAGGGGCCCAGTACTTC; CDR3: CASSRGPTGAQYF
length: 16; D: TRBD2; size: -; J: TRBJ2-2; V: TRBV19; DNA: TGTGCCAGTAGTGCCCTTAGCGGGATGAACACCGGGGAGCTGTTTTTT; CDR3: CASSALSGMNTGELFF
length: 16; D: TRBD2; size: -; J: TRBJ2-1; V: TRBV9; DNA: TGTGCCAGCAGCGGACATGGACTAGCAGCCCCCCATGAGCAGTTCTTC; CDR3: CASSGHGLAAPHEQFF
length: 17; D: -; size: -; J: TRBJ2-3; V: TRBV18; DNA: TGTGCCAGCTCACTCCTCCTGGGGGAACCGAGCACAGATACGCAGTATTTT; CDR3: CASSLLLGEPSTDTQYF
length: 15; D: -; size: -; J: TRBJ2-7; V: TRBV15; DNA: TGTGCCACCAGCAGAGGTGGGGGACAAGCCTACGAGCAGTACTTC; CDR3: CATSRGGGQAYEQYF
length: 15; D: TRBD2; size: -; J: TRBJ2-2; V: TRBV11-2; DNA: TGTGCCAGCAGCTTAGAAGCGGGAGCTGCCGGGGAGCTGTTTTTT; CDR3: CASSLEAGAAGELFF
length: 15; D: -; size: -; J: TRBJ1-1; V: TRBV19; DNA: TGTGCCAGTAGAGGGTGGGGGAACATGAACACTGAAGCTTTCTTT; CDR3: CASRGWGNMNTEAFF
length: 14; D: -; size: -; J: TRBJ2-5; V: TRBV4-2; DNA: TGTGCCAGCAGCAAAGGACCAAACCAAGAGACCCAGTACTTC; CDR3: CASSKGPNQETQYF